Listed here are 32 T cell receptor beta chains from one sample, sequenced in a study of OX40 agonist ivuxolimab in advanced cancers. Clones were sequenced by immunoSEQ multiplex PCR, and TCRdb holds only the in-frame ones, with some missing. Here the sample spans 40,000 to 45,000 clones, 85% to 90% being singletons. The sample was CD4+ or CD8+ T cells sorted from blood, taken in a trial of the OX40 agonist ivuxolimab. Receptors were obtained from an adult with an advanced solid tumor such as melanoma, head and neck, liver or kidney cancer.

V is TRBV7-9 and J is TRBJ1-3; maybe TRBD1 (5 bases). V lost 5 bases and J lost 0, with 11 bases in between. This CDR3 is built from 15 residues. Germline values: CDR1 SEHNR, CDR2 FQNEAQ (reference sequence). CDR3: CASSPRQFSGNTIYF. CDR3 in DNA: TGTGCCAGCAGCCCCCGACAGTTCTCTGGAAACACCATATATTTT.

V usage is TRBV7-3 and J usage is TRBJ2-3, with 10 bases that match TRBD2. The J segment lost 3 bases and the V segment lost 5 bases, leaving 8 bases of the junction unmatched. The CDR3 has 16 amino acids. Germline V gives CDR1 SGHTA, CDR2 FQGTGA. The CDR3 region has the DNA TGTGCCAGCAGCCTTGCTAGCGGGAGTGTGACAGATACGCAGTATTTT. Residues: CASSLASGSVTDTQYF. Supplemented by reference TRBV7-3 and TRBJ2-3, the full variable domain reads GAGVSQTPSNKVTEKGKYVELRCDPISGHTALYWYRQSLGQGPEFLIYFQGTGAADDSGLPNDRFFAVRPEGSVSTLKIQRTERGDSAVYLCASSLASGSVTDTQYFGPGTRLTVL.

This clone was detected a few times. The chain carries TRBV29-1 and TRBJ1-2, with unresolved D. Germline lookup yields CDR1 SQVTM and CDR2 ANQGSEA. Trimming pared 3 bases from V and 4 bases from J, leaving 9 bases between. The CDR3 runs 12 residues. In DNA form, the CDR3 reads TGCAGCGTTGACGATCCGTCCTATGGCTACACCTTC. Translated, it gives CSVDDPSYGYTF.

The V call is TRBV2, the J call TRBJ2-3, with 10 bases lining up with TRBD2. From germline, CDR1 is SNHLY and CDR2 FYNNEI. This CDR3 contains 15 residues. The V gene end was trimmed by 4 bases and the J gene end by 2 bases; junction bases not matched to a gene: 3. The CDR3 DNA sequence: TGTGCCAGCAGTGGACTAGCGGGCCCCACAGATACGCAGTATTTT. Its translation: CASSGLAGPTDTQYF.

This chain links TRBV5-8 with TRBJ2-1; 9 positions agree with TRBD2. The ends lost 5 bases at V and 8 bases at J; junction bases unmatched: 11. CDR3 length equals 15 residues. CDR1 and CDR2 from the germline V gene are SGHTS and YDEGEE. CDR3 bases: TGTGCCAGCAGAGATCGGTCTAGCGGGACCCATGAGCAGTTCTTC. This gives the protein CASRDRSSGTHEQFF.

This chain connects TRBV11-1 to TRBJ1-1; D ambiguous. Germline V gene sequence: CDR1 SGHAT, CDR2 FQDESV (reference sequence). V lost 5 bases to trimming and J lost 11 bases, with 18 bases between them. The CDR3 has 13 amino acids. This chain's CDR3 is CASSVGSNAAAFF. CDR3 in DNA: TGTGCCAGCAGCGTAGGTTCCAACGCCGCGGCTTTCTTT.

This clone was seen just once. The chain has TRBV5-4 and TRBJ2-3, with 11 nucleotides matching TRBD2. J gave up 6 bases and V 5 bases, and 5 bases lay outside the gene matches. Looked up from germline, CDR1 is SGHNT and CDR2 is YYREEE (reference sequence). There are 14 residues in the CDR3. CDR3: CASRELAGADTQYF. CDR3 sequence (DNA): TGTGCCAGCAGAGAACTAGCGGGAGCTGATACGCAGTATTTT.

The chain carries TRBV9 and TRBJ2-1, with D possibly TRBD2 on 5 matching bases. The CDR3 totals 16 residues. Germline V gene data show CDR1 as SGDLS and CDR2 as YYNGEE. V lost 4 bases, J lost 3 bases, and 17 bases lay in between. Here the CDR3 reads CASSPASRISYNEQFF. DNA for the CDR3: TGTGCCAGCAGCCCGGCTAGCAGAATAAGCTACAATGAGCAGTTCTTC.

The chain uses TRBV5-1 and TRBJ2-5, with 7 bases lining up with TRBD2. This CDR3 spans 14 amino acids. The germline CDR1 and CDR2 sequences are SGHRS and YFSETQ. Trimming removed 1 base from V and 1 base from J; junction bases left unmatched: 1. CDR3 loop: CASSLPGGQETQYF. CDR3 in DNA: TGCGCCAGCAGCTTGCCGGGGGGCCAAGAGACCCAGTACTTC. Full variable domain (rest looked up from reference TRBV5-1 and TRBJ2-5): KAGVTQTPRYLIKTRGQQVTLSCSPISGHRSVSWYQQTPGQGLQFLFEYFSETQRNKGNFPGRFSGRQFSNSRSEMNVSTLELGDSALYLCASSLPGGQETQYFGPGTRLLVL.

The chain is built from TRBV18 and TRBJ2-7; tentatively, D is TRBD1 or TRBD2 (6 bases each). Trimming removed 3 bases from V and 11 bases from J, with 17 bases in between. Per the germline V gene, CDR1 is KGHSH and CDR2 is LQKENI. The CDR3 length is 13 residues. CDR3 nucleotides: TGTGCCAGCTCACCCCAGGGGACTCAGTCTAAGTACTTC. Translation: CASSPQGTQSKYF.

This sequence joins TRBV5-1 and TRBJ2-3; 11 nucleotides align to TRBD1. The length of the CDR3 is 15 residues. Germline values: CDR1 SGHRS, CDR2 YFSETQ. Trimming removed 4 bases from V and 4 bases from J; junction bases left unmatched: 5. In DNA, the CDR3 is TGCGCCAGCAGCAGGGGACAGGGGGGAGCAGATACGCAGTATTTT. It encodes CASSRGQGGADTQYF.

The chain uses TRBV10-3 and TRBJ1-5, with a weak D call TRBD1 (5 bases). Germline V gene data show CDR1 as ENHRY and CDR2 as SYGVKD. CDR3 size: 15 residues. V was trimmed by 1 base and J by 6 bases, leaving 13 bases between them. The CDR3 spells CAISELGGVGQPQHF. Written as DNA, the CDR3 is TGTGCCATCAGTGAGTTGGGGGGGGTCGGTCAGCCCCAGCATTTT.

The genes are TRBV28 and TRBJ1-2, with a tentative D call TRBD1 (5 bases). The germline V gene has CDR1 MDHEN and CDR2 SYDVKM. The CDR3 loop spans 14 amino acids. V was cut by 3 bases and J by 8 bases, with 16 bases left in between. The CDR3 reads CASSLGVKPGGYTF. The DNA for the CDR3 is TGTGCCAGCAGTTTGGGGGTGAAACCCGGCGGCTACACCTTC.

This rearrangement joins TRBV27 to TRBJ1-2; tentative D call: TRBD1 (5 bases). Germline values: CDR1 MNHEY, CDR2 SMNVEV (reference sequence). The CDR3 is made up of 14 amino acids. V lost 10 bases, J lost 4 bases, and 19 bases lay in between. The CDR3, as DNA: TGTGCCACTTGGGTTGGGGGGTCCCCCTATGGCTACACCTTC. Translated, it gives CATWVGGSPYGYTF.

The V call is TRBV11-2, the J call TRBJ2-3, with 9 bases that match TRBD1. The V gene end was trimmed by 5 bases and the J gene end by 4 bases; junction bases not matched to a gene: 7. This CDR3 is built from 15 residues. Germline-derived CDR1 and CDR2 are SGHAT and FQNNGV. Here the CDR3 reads CASSLDRGGADTQYF. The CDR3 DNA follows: TGTGCCAGCAGCCTCGACAGGGGGGGCGCAGATACGCAGTATTTT.

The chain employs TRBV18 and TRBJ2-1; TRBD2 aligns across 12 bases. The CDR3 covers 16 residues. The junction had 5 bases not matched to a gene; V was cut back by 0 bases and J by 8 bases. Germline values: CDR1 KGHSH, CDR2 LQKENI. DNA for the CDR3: TGTGCCAGCTCACCACCGGTACTAGCGGGAGGTCATGAGCAGTTCTTC. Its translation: CASSPPVLAGGHEQFF. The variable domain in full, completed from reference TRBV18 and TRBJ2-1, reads NAGVMQNPRHLVRRRGQEARLRCSPMKGHSHVYWYRQLPEEGLKFMVYLQKENIIDESGMPKERFSAEFPKEGPSILRIQQVVRGDSAAYFCASSPPVLAGGHEQFFGPGTRLTVL.

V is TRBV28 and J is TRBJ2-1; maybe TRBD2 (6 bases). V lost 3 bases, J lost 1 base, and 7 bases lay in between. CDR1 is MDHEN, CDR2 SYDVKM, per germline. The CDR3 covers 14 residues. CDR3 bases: TGTGCCAGCAGTTTCGGGGGTTCCTACAATGAGCAGTTCTTC. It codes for CASSFGGSYNEQFF. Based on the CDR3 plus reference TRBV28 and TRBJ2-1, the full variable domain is DVKVTQSSRYLVKRTGEKVFLECVQDMDHENMFWYRQDPGLGLRLIYFSYDVKMKEKGDIPEGYSVSREKKERFSLILESASTNQTSMYLCASSFGGSYNEQFFGPGTRLTVL.

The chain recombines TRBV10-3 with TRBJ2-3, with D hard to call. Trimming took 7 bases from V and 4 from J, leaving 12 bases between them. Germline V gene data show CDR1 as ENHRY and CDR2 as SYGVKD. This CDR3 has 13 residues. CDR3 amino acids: CAITRTTSDTQYF. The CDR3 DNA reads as TGTGCCATCACCCGGACCACGTCAGATACGCAGTATTTT.

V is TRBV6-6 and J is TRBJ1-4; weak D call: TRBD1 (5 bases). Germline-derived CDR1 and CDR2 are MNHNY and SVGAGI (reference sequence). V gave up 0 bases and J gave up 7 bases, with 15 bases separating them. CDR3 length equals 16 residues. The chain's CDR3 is CASSYSGKDGGEKLFF. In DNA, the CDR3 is TGTGCCAGCAGTTACTCTGGGAAGGACGGGGGTGAAAAACTGTTTTTT.

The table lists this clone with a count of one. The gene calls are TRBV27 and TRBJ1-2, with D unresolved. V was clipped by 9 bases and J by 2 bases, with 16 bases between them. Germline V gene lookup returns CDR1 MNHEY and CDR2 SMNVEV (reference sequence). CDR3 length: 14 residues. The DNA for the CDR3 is TGTGCCAGTTTAAGGGCAGGATTAAACTATGGCTACACCTTC. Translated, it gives CASLRAGLNYGYTF.

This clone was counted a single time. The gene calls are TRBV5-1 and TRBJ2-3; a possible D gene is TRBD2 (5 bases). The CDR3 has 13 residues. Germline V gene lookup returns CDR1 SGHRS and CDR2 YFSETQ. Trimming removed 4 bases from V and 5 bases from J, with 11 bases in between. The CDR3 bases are TGCGCCAGCAGCCTCGGGGAGCGAGATACGCAGTATTTT. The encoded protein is CASSLGERDTQYF.

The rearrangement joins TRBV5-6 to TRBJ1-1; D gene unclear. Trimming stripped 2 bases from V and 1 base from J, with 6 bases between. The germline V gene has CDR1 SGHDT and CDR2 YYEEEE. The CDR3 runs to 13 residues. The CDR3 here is CASSLVSNTEAFF. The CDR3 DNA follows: TGTGCCAGCAGCTTAGTATCGAACACTGAAGCTTTCTTT.

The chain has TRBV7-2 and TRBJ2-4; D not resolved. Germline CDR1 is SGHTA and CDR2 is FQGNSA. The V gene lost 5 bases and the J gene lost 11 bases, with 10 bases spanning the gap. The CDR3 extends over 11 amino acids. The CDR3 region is CASSDRRFQYF. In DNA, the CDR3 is TGTGCCAGCAGCGACCGACGGTTTCAGTACTTC.

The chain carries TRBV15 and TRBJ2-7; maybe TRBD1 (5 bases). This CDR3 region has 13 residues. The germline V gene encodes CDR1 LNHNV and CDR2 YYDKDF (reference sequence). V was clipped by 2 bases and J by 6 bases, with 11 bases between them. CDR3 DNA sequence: TGTGCCACCAGCAGACAGGCTAGGGGCGAGCAGTACTTC. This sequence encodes CATSRQARGEQYF. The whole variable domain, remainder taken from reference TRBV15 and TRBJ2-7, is DAMVIQNPRYQVTQFGKPVTLSCSQTLNHNVMYWYQQKSSQAPKLLFHYYDKDFNNEADTPDNFQSRRPNTSFCFLDIRSPGLGDTAMYLCATSRQARGEQYFGPGTRLTVT.

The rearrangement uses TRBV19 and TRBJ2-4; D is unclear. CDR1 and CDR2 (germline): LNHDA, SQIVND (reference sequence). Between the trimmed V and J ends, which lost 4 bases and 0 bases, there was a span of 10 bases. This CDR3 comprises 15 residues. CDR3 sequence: CASSNSPIAKNIQYF. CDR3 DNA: TGTGCCAGTAGTAACTCGCCAATAGCCAAAAACATTCAGTACTTC.

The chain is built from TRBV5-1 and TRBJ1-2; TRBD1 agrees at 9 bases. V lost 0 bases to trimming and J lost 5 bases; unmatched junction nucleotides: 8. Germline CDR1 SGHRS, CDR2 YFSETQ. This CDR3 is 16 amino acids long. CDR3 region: CASSLAQGALRYGYTF. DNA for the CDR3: TGCGCCAGCAGCTTGGCACAGGGGGCGCTTCGGTATGGCTACACCTTC.

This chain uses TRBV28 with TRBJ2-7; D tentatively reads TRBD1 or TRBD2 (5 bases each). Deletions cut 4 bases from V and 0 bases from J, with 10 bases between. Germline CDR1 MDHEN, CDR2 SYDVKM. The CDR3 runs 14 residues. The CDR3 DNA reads TGTGCCAGCAGTTGGTCCGGGGCCTCCTACGAGCAGTACTTC. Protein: CASSWSGASYEQYF.

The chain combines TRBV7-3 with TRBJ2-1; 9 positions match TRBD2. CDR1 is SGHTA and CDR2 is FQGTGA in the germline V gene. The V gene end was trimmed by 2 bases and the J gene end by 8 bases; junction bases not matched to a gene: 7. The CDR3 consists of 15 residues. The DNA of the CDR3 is TGTGCCAGCAGCTTACTGGCTAGCGGGACAGATGAGCAGTTCTTC. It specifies CASSLLASGTDEQFF.

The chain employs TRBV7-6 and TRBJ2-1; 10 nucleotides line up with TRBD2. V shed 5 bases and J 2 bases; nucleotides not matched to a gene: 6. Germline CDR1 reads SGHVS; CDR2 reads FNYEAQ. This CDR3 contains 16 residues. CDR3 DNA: TGTGCCAGCAGCCGATTGACTAGCGGGCCCTACAATGAGCAGTTCTTC. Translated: CASSRLTSGPYNEQFF.

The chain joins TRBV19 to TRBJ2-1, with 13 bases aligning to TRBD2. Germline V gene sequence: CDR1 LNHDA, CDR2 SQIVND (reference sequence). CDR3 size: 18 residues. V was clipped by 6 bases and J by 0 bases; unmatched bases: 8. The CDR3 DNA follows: TGTGCCAGTAGCCGAAACGGACTAGCGGGAGTCTCCTACAATGAGCAGTTCTTC. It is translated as CASSRNGLAGVSYNEQFF.

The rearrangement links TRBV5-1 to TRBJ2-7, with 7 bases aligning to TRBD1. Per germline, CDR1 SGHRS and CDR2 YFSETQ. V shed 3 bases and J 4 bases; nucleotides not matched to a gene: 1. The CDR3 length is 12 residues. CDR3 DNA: TGCGCCAGCAGCTCGGGACAGTACGAGCAGTACTTC. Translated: CASSSGQYEQYF.

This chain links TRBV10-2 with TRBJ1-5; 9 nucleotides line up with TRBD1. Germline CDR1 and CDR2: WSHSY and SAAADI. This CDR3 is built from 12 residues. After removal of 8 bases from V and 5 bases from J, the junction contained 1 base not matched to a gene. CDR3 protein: CASGDRDQPQHF. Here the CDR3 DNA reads TGCGCCAGCGGGGACAGGGATCAGCCCCAGCATTTT.